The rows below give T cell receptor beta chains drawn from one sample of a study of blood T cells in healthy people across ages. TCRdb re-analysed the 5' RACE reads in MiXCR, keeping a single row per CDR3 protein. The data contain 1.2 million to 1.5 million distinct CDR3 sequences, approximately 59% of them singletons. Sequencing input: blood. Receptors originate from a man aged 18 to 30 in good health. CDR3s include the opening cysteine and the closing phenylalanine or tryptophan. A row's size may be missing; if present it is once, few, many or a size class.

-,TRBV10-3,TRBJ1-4,CATSVANEKLFF
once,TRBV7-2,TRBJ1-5,CASSLTTGPNQPQHF
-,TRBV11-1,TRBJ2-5,CASGQGGKTQYF
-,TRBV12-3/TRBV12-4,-,CASSLGSRLFEQYF
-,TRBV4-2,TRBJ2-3,CASSQDGPGGKTDTQYF
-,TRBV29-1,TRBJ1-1,CSADTGTEAFF
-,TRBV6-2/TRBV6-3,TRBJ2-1,CATKASGTREYNEQFF
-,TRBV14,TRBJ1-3,CASSSRHGQGGNTIYF
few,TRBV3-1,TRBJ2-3,CASSQDVATSTDTQYF
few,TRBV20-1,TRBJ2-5,CSFPGQGGLAQFLPQETQYF
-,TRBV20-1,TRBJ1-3,CSAGRDGVGSGNTIYF
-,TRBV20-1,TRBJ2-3,CSAPAGLDTQYF
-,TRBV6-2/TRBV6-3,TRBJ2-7,CVSSSIRDFHEQYF
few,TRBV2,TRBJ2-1,CASSVTGNVYNEQFF
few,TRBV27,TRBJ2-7,CASSQNRDFSYEQYF
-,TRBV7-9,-,CASSFRGSRYEQYF
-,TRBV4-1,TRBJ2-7,CASSQLITGEAYEQYF
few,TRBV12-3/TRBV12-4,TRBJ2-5,CATWDSQETQYF
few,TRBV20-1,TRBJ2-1,CSALTTTYNEQFF
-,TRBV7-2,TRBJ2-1,CASSSRQEKNNEQFF
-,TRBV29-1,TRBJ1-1,CSVGRGGGFTEAFF
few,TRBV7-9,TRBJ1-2,CASSPLWEWDGYTF
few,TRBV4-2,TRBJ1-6,CASSQDVGTGGSPLHF
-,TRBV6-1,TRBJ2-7,CASSESHYEQYF
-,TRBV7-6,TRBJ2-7,CASSLVGASLYHEQYF
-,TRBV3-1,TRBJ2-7,CASSPHSTLAEHYEQYF
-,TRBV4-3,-,CASSQDQGAGYNEQYF
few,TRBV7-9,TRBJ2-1,CASSWRGPEQFF
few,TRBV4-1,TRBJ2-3,CASRRLALTDTQYF